The 13 T cell receptor beta chains listed next were all sequenced from one sample in a study of CD8+ T cells in alopecia areata. Treatment denoted: oral pan-JAK inhibitor, 5-10 mg twice daily. cDNA prepared by RNA extraction and subsequent reverse transcription served as the template for sequencing. The assay was immunoSEQ multiplex PCR, and TCRdb's table has in-frame clones only and misses some. The data hold about 180,000 clones, with 40% to 65% observed a single time. Here the sequenced sample was CD8+ T cells sorted from blood, taken at approximately week 52, from a patient treated with tofacitinib. These receptors originate from a human donor with alopecia areata.

The chain has TRBV6-1 and TRBJ2-2, with D unclear. There are 11 residues in the CDR3. The germline V gene has CDR1 MNHNS and CDR2 SASEGT. Trimming stripped 0 bases from V and 8 bases from J, with 1 base between. The CDR3 loop is CASSEAGELFF. In DNA, the CDR3 is TGTGCCAGCAGTGAAGCGGGGGAGCTGTTTTTT.

This chain connects TRBV30 to TRBJ2-1, with a tentative D call TRBD1 (7 bases). The CDR3 loop spans 11 amino acids. Trimming removed 3 bases at V and 9 bases at J, with 9 bases between. From germline, CDR1 is GTSNPN and CDR2 SVGIG (reference sequence). The CDR3 region has the DNA TGTGCCTGGAGCCAGGGGGGTGAGCAGTTCTTC. It is translated as CAWSQGGEQFF.

This chain joins TRBV12-5 and TRBJ1-2, with 8 bases identical to TRBD1. The V gene end was trimmed by 5 bases and the J gene end by 8 bases; junction bases not matched to a gene: 10. The CDR3 totals 14 residues. Germline CDR1 and CDR2: LGHNT and FRNRAP. This CDR3 is CASGTWTGSVGYTF. CDR3 coding DNA: TGTGCTAGTGGTACCTGGACAGGGTCGGTAGGCTACACCTTC.

The rearrangement joins TRBV18 to TRBJ2-3, with TRBD2 identical over 7 bases. The CDR3 runs 16 residues. The J segment lost 0 bases and the V segment lost 4 bases, leaving 7 bases of the junction unmatched. Germline V gene lookup returns CDR1 KGHSH and CDR2 LQKENI. The CDR3 DNA reads TGTGCCAGCTCACTTTTTGGGCGGGGGAGCACAGATACGCAGTATTTT. Its translation: CASSLFGRGSTDTQYF.

The table lists this clone with a few counts. The chain joins TRBV30 to TRBJ2-7; D not certain. The V end lost 1 base, the J end lost 2 bases, and 12 bases lay between the germline ends. Germline lookup yields CDR1 GTSNPN and CDR2 SVGIG (reference sequence). CDR3 length equals 14 residues. CDR3 protein: CAWSGEQYPYEQYF. The CDR3 DNA follows: TGTGCCTGGAGTGGCGAGCAGTACCCCTACGAGCAGTACTTC.

The chain uses TRBV23-1 and TRBJ2-1, with D unclear. TRBV23-1 is designated an ORF whose function remains uncertain. V was cut by 6 bases and J by 6 bases, with 12 bases left in between. The CDR3 runs 13 residues. As DNA, the CDR3 is TGCGCCAGCAGCCCTGGGGTAGTCAATGAGCAGTTCTTC. Amino acid sequence: CASSPGVVNEQFF.

This chain links TRBV2 with TRBJ1-1; D perhaps matches TRBD1 (5 bases). Germline CDR1 is SNHLY and CDR2 is FYNNEI. This CDR3 spans 14 amino acids. The V end lost 7 bases, the J end lost 3 bases, and 15 bases lay between the germline ends. The CDR3 DNA follows: TGTGCCAGCAATAGGATCCTGGGGGACACTGAAGCTTTCTTT. This encodes CASNRILGDTEAFF. Drawing the rest from reference TRBV2 and TRBJ1-1, the complete variable domain is EPEVTQTPSHQVTQMGQEVILRCVPISNHLYFYWYRQILGQKVEFLVSFYNNEISEKSEIFDDQFSVERPDGSNFTLKIRSTKLEDSAMYFCASNRILGDTEAFFGQGTRLTVV.

The sample holds a few counts of this clone. The J gene is TRBJ2-3, the V gene TRBV27; 8 positions match TRBD2. The V segment lost 6 bases and the J segment 9 bases; nucleotides outside the gene matches: 14. The germline V gene encodes CDR1 MNHEY and CDR2 SMNVEV (reference sequence). This CDR3 region has 15 residues. The CDR3 nucleotides read TGTGCCAGCAGCCCCTTTCCCGGGGGGGTTGGAACGCAGTATTTT. This sequence encodes CASSPFPGGVGTQYF.

The rearrangement links TRBV9 to TRBJ2-1, with TRBD2 as a possible D gene (6 bases). CDR1 is SGDLS, CDR2 YYNGEE, per germline. The CDR3 loop spans 15 amino acids. Trimming removed 4 bases at V and 8 bases at J, with 19 bases between. CDR3 amino acids: CASSPGGSLVDEQFF. In DNA form, the CDR3 reads TGTGCCAGCAGCCCTGGGGGGAGTCTTGTCGATGAGCAGTTCTTC.

This clone was observed a few times. The gene calls are TRBV7-2 and TRBJ2-5; D possibly corresponds to TRBD1 (5 bases). The CDR3 is 14 residues long. Germline V gene lookup returns CDR1 SGHTA and CDR2 FQGNSA. The V end lost 7 bases, the J end lost 7 bases, and 19 bases lay between the germline ends. The CDR3 reads CASNEDSGFGTQYF. The CDR3 bases are TGTGCCAGCAACGAAGACAGTGGGTTCGGGACCCAGTACTTC.

The chain uses TRBV15 and TRBJ2-3; D possibly corresponds to TRBD1 (6 bases). Germline assignment: CDR1 LNHNV and CDR2 YYDKDF (reference sequence). This CDR3 contains 17 residues. V lost 0 bases and J lost 1, with 14 bases in between. In DNA form, the CDR3 reads TGTGCCACCAGCAGAGACGCAGGGGTAACCCGCACAGATACGCAGTATTTT. Residues: CATSRDAGVTRTDTQYF. Variable domain in full (rest from reference TRBV15 and TRBJ2-3): DAMVIQNPRYQVTQFGKPVTLSCSQTLNHNVMYWYQQKSSQAPKLLFHYYDKDFNNEADTPDNFQSRRPNTSFCFLDIRSPGLGDTAMYLCATSRDAGVTRTDTQYFGPGTRLTVL.

This clone showed up just a few times. This chain links TRBV5-5 with TRBJ2-7, with D maybe TRBD1 (5 bases). The CDR3 is 13 amino acids. V lost 4 bases and J 3 bases, leaving 11 bases between the germline ends. Looked up from germline, CDR1 is SGHKS and CDR2 is YYEKEE (reference sequence). Written as DNA, the CDR3 is TGTGCCAGCAGCGGCAGGGAAAGCTACGAGCAGTACTTC. It specifies CASSGRESYEQYF.

The rearrangement links TRBV27 to TRBJ2-7, with TRBD1 as a possible D gene (7 bases). The CDR3 has 15 amino acids. Germline V gene lookup returns CDR1 MNHEY and CDR2 SMNVEV (reference sequence). The germline V and J ends were trimmed by 6 bases and 2 bases, with 17 bases remaining between them. The CDR3 sequence is CASRPYAGQTYEQYF. The CDR3 bases are TGTGCCAGCAGACCCTATGCGGGACAGACCTACGAGCAGTACTTC.